The entry that follows covers one T cell receptor (beta chain) sequence. Its antigen is not known. The record originates from a study of T cell repertoires in cytomegalovirus infection. Turning to the study itself: Public TCR beta signatures indicated both CMV infection and matching HLA type. Regarding the study as a whole: Totalled public TCR beta family frequency picked out people who carried CMV plus the relevant HLA. HLA-C-restricted CMV-specific TCR beta clonotypes were dominant in the ex vivo response.

TCRdb processed the reads anew with MiXCR; each CDR3 protein has one entry. This table has around 490,000 distinct CDR3 sequences, approximately 26% appearing once. The CDR3 consists of 16 residues. Between the trimmed V and J ends, which lost 1 base and 2 bases, there was a span of 11 bases. Germline CDR1 is SGHTA and CDR2 is FQGNSA. The chain combines TRBV7-2 with TRBJ2-2, with D possibly matching TRBD1 (6 bases). Material for sequencing was PBMCs. The receptor comes from a human donor in good health (CMV status not recorded). Some clones in this sample may be carry-over from other donors' samples. CDR3 amino acids: CASSLEGTPNTGELFF. The CDR3 DNA is TGTGCCAGCAGCTTAGAAGGGACACCTAACACCGGGGAGCTGTTTTTT.